This entry is about one T cell receptor (beta chain). In the original processing: Counts of nucleated cells, estimated from reference gene primer amplification, were obtained. TCRdb's table, derived via immunoSEQ multiplex PCR, lists solely in-frame clones and lacks some. V, J and clone size were drawn from that table, and D and trimming were deduced from the DNA. The data show 100,000 to 150,000 clones, 90% seen once. The sample is drawn from a study of blood T cell repertoires in COVID-19. Study information: Donors in the United States, Italy and Spain gave samples during acute or convalescent COVID-19. In each case, the material was cDNA or gDNA derived from T cells, B-cell-depleted T cells, or PBMCs.

Germline lookup yields CDR1 SGHDT and CDR2 YYEEEE. This CDR3 is built from 13 residues. The V end was cut by 3 bases, the J end by 8 bases, with 14 bases between. Sequenced sample: peripheral blood. This clonotype was sampled from a man aged 55 to 70 with COVID-19, enrolled during active disease. The V gene is TRBV5-6, the J gene TRBJ1-2, with no clear D. The CDR3 spells CASSYGGSGGYTF. CDR3 DNA: TGTGCCAGCAGCTATGGAGGATCCGGGGGCTACACCTTC.